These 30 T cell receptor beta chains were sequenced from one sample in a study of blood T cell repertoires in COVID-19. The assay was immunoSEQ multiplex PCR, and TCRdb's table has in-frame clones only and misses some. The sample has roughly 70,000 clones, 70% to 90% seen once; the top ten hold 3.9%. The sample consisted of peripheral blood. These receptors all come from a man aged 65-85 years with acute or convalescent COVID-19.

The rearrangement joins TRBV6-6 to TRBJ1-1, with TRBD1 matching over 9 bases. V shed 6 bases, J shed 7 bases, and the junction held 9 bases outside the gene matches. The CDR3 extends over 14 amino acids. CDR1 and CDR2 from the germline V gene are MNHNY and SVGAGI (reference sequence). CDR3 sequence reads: CASSPGTGPFEAFF. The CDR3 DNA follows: TGTGCCAGCAGCCCCGGGACAGGGCCCTTTGAAGCTTTCTTT.

Here the CDR3 reads CASSLGGEKLFF. CDR3 nucleotide sequence: TGCGCCAGCAGCTTGGGCGGTGAAAAACTGTTTTTT. The chain employs TRBV5-1 and TRBJ1-4; D not certain. From germline, CDR1 is SGHRS and CDR2 YFSETQ. The CDR3 spans 12 residues. V was cut by 0 bases and J by 7 bases, with 4 bases left in between.

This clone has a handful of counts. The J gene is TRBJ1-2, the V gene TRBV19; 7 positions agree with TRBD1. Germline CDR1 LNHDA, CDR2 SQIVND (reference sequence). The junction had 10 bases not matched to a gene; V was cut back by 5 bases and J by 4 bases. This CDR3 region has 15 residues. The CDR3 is CASSRIDRVAYGYTF. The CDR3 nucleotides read TGTGCCAGTAGTCGAATTGACAGGGTGGCCTATGGCTACACCTTC.

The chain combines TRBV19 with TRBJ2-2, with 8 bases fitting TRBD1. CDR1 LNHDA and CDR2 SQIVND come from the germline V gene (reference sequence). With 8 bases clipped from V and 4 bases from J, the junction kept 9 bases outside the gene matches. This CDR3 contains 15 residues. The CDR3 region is CASSGQGGFTGELFF. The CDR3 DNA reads TGTGCCAGTTCTGGACAGGGTGGATTCACCGGGGAGCTGTTTTTT.

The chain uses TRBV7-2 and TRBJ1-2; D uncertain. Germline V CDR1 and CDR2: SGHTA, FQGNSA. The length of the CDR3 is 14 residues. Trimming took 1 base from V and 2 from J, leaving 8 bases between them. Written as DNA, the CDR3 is TGTGCCAGCAGCTTAGGACATTCCAACTATGGCTACACCTTC. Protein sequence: CASSLGHSNYGYTF.

The CDR3 loop reads CATSDNGEHGNEQFF. The CDR3 bases are TGTGCCACCAGTGACAACGGGGAACATGGGAATGAGCAGTTCTTC. V and J are TRBV24-1 and TRBJ2-1; D is perhaps TRBD2 (5 bases). This CDR3 region has 15 residues. The germline CDR1 and CDR2 sequences are KGHDR and SFDVKD. The V and J ends lost 4 bases and 7 bases respectively, with 16 bases between them.

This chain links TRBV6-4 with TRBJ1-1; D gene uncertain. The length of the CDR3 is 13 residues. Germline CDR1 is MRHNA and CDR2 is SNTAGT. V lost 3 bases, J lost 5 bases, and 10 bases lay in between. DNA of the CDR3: TGTGCCAGCAGTGAATCCGGGGTAACTGAAGCTTTCTTT. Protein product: CASSESGVTEAFF.

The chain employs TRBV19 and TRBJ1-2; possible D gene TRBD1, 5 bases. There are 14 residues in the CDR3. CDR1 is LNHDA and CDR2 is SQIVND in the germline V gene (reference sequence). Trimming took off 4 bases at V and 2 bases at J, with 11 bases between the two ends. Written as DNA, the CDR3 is TGTGCCAGTAGTACCCAGGGAGGGAACTATGGCTACACCTTC. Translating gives CASSTQGGNYGYTF.

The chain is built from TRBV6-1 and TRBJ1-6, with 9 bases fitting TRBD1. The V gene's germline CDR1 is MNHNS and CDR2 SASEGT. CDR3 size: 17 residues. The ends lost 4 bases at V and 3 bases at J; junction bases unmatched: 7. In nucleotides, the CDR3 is TGTGCCAGCAGTGCCGGGACAGGGACGGGCTATAATTCACCCCTCCACTTT. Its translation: CASSAGTGTGYNSPLHF.

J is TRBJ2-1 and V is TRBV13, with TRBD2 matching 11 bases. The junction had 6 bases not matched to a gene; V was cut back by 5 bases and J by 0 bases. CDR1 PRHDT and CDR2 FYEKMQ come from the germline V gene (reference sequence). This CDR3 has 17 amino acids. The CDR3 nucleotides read TGTGCCAGCAGCCGGGCTAGCGGGGGGAGCTCCTACAATGAGCAGTTCTTC. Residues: CASSRASGGSSYNEQFF. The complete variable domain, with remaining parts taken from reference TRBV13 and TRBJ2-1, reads AAGVIQSPRHLIKEKRETATLKCYPIPRHDTVYWYQQGPGQDPQFLISFYEKMQSDKGSIPDRFSAQQFSDYHSELNMSSLELGDSALYFCASSRASGGSSYNEQFFGPGTRLTVL.

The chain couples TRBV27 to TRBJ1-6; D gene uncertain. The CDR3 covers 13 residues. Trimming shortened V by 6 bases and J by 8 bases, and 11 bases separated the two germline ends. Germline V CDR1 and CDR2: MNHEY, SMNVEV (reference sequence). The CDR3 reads CASSSGSYSPLHF. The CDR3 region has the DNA TGTGCCAGCAGCTCGGGGTCATATTCACCCCTCCACTTT.

The CDR3 DNA reads as TGTGCCAGCAGATGGACAGAACAATTCCAAGAGACCCAGTACTTC. This sequence encodes CASRWTEQFQETQYF. The chain is built from TRBV2 and TRBJ2-5, with D possibly matching TRBD1 (6 bases). The CDR3 is 15 residues long. Germline CDR1 and CDR2: SNHLY and FYNNEI. Trimming removed 6 bases from V and 1 base from J, with 15 bases in between.

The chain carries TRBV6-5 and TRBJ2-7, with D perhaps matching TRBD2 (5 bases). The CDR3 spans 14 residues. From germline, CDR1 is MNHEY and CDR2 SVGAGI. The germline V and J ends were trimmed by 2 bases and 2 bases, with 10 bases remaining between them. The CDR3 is CASSYPGVPYEQYF. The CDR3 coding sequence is TGTGCCAGCAGTTACCCCGGGGTCCCCTACGAGCAGTACTTC.

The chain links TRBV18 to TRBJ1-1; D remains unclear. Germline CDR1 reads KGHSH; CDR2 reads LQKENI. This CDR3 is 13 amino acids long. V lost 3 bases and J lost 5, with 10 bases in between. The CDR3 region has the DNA TGTGCCAGCTCACCGCTTCGGGGTACTGAAGCTTTCTTT. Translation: CASSPLRGTEAFF.

CDR3 coding DNA: TGTGCCACCCCGGGACAGCCTCATCAGCCCCAGCATTTT. Amino acid sequence: CATPGQPHQPQHF. This chain joins TRBV24-1 and TRBJ1-5; 7 nucleotides align to TRBD1. J gave up 5 bases and V 9 bases, and 6 bases lay outside the gene matches. CDR1 and CDR2 (germline): KGHDR, SFDVKD. CDR3 length: 13 amino acids.

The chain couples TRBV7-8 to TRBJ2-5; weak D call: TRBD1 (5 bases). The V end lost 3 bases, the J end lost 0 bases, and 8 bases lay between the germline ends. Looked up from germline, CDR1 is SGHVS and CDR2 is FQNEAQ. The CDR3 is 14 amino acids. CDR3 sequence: CASSFSGNQETQYF. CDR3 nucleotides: TGTGCCAGCAGCTTCTCAGGGAACCAAGAGACCCAGTACTTC. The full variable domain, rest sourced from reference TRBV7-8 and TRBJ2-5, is GAGVSQSPRYKVAKRGQDVALRCDPISGHVSLFWYQQALGQGPEFLTYFQNEAQLDKSGLPSDRFFAERPEGSVSTLKIQRTQQEDSAVYLCASSFSGNQETQYFGPGTRLLVL.

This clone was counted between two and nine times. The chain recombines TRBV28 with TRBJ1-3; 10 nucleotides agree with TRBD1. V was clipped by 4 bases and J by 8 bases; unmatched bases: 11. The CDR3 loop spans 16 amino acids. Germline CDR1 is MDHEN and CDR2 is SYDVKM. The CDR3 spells CASSSQTGGALYTIYF. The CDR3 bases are TGTGCCAGCAGTTCCCAGACAGGGGGCGCGCTATACACCATATATTTT.

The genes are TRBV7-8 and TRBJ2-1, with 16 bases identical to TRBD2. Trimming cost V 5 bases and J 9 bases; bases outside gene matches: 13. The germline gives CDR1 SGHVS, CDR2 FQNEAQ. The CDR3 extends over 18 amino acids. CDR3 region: CASSTHPPGLAGGGEQFF. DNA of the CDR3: TGTGCCAGCAGCACGCACCCACCGGGACTAGCGGGGGGGGGTGAGCAGTTCTTC.

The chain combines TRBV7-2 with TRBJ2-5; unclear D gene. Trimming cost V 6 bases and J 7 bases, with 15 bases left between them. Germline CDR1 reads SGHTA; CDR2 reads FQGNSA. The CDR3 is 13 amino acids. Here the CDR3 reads CASRVGGQRTQYF. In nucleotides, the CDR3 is TGTGCCAGCAGGGTTGGCGGCCAGAGGACCCAGTACTTC.

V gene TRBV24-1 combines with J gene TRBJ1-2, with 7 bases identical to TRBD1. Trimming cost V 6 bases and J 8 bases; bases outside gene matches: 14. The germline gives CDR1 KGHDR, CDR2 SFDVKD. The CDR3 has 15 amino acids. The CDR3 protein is CATSIRTGVGEGYTF. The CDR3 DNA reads TGTGCCACCAGTATAAGGACAGGAGTGGGCGAAGGCTACACCTTC.

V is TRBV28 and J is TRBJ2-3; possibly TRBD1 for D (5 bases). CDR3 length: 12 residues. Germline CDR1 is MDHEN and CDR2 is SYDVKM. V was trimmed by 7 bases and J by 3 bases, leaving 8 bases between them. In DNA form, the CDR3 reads TGTGCCAGCAAGGGGCCGACAGATACGCAGTATTTT. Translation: CASKGPTDTQYF.

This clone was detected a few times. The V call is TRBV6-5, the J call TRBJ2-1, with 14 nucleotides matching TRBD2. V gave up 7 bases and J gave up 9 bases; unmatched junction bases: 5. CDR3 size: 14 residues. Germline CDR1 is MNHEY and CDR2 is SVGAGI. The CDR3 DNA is TGTGCCAGCACCCCGGGACTAGCGGGGGTTGAGCAGTTCTTC. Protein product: CASTPGLAGVEQFF.

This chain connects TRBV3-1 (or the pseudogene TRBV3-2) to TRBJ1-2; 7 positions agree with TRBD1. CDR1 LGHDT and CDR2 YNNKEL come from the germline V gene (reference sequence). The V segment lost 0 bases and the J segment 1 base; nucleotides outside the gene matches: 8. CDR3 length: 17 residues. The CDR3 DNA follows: TGTGCCAGCAGCCAAGATATGGGACAGCAGATTAACTATGGCTACACCTTC. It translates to CASSQDMGQQINYGYTF.

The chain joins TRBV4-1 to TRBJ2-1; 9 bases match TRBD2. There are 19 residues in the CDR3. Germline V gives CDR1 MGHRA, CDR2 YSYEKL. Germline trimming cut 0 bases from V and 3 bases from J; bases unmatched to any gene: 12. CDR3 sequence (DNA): TGCGCCAGCAGCCAAGACCTCCTCGGGAGCGGGGGGCACTACAATGAGCAGTTCTTC. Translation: CASSQDLLGSGGHYNEQFF.

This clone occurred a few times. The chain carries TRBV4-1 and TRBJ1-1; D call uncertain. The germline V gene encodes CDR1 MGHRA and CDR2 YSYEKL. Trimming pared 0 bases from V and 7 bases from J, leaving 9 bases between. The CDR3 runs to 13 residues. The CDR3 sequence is CASSQDAELEAFF. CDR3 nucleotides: TGCGCCAGCAGCCAAGATGCGGAGCTTGAAGCTTTCTTT.

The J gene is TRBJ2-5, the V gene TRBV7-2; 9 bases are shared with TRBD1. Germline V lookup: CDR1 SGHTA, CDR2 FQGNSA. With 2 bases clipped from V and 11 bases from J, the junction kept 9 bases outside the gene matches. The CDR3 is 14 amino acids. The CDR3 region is CASSLSTGGGAQYF. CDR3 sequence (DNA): TGTGCCAGCAGCTTATCGACAGGGGGAGGGGCGCAGTACTTC.

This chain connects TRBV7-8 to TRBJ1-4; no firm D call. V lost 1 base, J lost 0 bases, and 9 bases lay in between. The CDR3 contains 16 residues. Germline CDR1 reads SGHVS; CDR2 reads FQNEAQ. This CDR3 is CASSLGSGPTNEKLFF. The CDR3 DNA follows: TGTGCCAGCAGCTTAGGGTCAGGTCCAACTAATGAAAAACTGTTTTTT. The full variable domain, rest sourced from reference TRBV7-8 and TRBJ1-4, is GAGVSQSPRYKVAKRGQDVALRCDPISGHVSLFWYQQALGQGPEFLTYFQNEAQLDKSGLPSDRFFAERPEGSVSTLKIQRTQQEDSAVYLCASSLGSGPTNEKLFFGSGTQLSVL.

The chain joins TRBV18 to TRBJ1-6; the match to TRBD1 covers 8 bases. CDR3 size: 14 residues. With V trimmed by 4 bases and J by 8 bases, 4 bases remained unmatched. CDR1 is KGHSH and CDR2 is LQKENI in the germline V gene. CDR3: CASSLGQGHSPLHF. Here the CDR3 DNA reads TGTGCCAGCTCACTCGGACAGGGACATTCACCCCTCCACTTT.

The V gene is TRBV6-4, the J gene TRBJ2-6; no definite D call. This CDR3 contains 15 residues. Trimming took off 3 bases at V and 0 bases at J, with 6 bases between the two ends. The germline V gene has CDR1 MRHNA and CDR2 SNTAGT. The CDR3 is CASSESFSGANVLTF. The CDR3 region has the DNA TGTGCCAGCAGTGAGAGCTTCTCTGGGGCCAACGTCCTGACTTTC.

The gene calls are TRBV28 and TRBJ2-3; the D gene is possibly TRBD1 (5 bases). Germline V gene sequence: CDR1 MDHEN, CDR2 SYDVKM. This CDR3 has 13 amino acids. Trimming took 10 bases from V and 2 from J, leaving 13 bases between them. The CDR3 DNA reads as TGTGCCACGTTTCAGGGATTCACAGATACGCAGTATTTT. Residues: CATFQGFTDTQYF. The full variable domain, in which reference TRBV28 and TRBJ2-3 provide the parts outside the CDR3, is DVKVTQSSRYLVKRTGEKVFLECVQDMDHENMFWYRQDPGLGLRLIYFSYDVKMKEKGDIPEGYSVSREKKERFSLILESASTNQTSMYLCATFQGFTDTQYFGPGTRLTVL.